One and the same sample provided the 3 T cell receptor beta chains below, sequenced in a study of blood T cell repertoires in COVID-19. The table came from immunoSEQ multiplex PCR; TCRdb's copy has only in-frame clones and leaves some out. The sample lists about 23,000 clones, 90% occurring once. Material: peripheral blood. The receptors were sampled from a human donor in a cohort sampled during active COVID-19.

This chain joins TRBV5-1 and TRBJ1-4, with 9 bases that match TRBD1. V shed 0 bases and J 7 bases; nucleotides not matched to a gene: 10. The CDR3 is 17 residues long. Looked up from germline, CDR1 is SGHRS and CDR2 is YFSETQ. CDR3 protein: CASSLGPIQGAVEKLFF. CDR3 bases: TGCGCCAGCAGCTTGGGCCCGATACAGGGGGCGGTTGAAAAACTGTTTTTT.

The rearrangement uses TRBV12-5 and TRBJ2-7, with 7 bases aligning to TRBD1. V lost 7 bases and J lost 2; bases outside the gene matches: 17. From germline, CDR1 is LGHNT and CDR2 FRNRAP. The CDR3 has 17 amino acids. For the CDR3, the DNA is TGTGCTAGTGCCCCCTACAGGGGATCCTACCCGGCCTACGAGCAGTACTTC. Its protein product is CASAPYRGSYPAYEQYF. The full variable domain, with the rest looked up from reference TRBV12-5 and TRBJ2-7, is DARVTQTPRHKVTEMGQEVTMRCQPILGHNTVFWYRQTMMQGLELLAYFRNRAPLDDSGMPKDRFSAEMPDATLATLKIQPSEPRDSAVYFCASAPYRGSYPAYEQYFGPGTRLTVT.

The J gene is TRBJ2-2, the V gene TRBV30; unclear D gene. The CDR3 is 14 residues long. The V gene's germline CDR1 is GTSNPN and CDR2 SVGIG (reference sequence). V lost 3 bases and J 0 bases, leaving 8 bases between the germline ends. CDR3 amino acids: CAWSPRPNTGELFF. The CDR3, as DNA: TGTGCCTGGAGCCCTAGACCGAACACCGGGGAGCTGTTTTTT.